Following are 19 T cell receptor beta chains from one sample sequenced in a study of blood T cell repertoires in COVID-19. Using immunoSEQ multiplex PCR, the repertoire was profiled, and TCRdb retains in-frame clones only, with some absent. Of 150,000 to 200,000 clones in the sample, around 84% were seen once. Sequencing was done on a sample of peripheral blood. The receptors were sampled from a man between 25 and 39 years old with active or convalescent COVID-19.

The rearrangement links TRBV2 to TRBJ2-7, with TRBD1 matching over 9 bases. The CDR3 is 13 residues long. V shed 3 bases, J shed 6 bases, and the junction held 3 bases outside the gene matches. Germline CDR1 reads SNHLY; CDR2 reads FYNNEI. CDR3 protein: CASSEQTGGEQYV. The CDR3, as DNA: TGTGCCAGCAGTGAGCAGACAGGGGGCGAGCAGTACGTC.

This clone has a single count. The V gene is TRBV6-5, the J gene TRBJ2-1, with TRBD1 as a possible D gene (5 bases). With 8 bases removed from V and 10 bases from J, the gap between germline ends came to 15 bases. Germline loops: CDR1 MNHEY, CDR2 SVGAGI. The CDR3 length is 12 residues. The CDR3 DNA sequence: TGTGCCAGCTCGTCACAGGCAGAGGAGCAGTTCTTC. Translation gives CASSSQAEEQFF.

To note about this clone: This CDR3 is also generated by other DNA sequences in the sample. The CDR3 region has the DNA TGTGCCAGCAGTTACGGCGACAGGAACTATGGCTACACCTTC. Translating gives CASSYGDRNYGYTF. This chain uses TRBV6-5 with TRBJ1-2; D is possibly TRBD1 (6 bases). Trimming took 2 bases from V and 2 from J, leaving 9 bases between them. The CDR3 extends over 14 amino acids. Germline lookup yields CDR1 MNHEY and CDR2 SVGAGI.

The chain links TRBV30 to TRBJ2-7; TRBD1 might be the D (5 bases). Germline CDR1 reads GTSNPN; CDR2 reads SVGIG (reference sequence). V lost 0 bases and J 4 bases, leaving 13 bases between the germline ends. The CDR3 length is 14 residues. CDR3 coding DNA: TGTGCCTGGAGTGTGGCAGGGTTGGCGTACGAGCAGTACTTC. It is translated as CAWSVAGLAYEQYF.

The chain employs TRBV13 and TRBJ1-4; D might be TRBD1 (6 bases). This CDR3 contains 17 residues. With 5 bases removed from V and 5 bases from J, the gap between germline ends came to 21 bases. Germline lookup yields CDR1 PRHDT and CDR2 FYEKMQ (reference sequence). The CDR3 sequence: CASSRLNEGQGNEKLFF. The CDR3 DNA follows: TGTGCCAGCAGCCGACTTAATGAGGGCCAGGGGAATGAAAAACTGTTTTTT.

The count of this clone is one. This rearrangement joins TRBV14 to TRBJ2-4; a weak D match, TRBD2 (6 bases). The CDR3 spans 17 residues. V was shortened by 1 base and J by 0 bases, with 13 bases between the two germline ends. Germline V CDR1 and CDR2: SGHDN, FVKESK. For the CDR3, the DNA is TGTGCCAGCAGCCAAGGCCCGGAGGGTTTAGCCAAAAACATTCAGTACTTC. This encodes CASSQGPEGLAKNIQYF. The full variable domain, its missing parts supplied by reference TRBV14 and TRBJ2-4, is EAGVTQFPSHSVIEKGQTVTLRCDPISGHDNLYWYRRVMGKEIKFLLHFVKESKQDESGMPNNRFLAERTGGTYSTLKVQPAELEDSGVYFCASSQGPEGLAKNIQYFGAGTRLSVL.

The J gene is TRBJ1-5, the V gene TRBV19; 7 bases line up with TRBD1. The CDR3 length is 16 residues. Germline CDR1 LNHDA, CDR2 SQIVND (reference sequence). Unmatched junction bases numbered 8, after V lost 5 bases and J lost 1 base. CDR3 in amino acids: CASSARTGGSNQPQHF. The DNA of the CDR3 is TGTGCCAGTAGTGCAAGGACAGGTGGGAGCAATCAGCCCCAGCATTTT.

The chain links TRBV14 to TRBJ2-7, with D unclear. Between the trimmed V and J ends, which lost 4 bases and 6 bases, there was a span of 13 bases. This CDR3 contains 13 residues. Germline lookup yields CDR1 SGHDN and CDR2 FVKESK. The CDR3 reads CASSPTPVGEQYF. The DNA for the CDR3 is TGTGCCAGCAGCCCTACCCCCGTCGGCGAGCAGTACTTC.

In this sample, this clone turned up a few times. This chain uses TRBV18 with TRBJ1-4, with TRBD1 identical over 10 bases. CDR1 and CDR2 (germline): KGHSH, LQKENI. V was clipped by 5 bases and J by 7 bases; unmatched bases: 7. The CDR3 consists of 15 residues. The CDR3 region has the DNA TGTGCCAGCTCATCAGACAGGGGGCAAATTGAAAAACTGTTTTTT. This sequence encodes CASSSDRGQIEKLFF.

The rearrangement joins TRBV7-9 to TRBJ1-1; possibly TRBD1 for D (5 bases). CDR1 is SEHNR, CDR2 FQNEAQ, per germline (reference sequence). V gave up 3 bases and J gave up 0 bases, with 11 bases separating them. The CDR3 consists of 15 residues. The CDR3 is CASSFQGGMNTEAFF. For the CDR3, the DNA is TGTGCCAGCAGCTTTCAGGGAGGAATGAACACTGAAGCTTTCTTT.

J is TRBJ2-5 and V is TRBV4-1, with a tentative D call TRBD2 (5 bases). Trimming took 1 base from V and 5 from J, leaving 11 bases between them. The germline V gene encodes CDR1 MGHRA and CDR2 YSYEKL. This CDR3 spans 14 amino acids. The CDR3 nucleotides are TGCGCCAGCAGCCAAGGGGTAGCGCGGGAGACCCAGTACTTC. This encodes CASSQGVARETQYF.

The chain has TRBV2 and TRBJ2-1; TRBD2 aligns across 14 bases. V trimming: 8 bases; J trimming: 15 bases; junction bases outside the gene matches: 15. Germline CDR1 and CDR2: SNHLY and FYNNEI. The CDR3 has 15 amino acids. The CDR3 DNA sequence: TGTGCCAGCTTGGCCGAGACTAGCGGGAGGGTCGGTGGGTTCTTC. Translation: CASLAETSGRVGGFF.

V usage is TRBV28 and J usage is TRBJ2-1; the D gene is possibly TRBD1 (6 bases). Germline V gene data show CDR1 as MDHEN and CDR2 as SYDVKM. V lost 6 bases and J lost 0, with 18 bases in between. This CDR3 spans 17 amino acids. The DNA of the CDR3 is TGTGCCAGCAGCACTACAGGGTCTAGGGACTCCTACAATGAGCAGTTCTTC. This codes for CASSTTGSRDSYNEQFF.

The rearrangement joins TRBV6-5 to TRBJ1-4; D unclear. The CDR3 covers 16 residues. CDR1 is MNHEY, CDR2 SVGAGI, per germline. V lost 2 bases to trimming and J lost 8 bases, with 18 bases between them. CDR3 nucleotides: TGTGCCAGCAGTTACCGCGGGGAACTGGGAGGCGAAAAACTGTTTTTT. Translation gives CASSYRGELGGEKLFF.

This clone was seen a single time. The CDR3 DNA sequence: TGTGCCTGGGAGGGACAGGCTTATGGCTACACCTTC. Translated, it gives CAWEGQAYGYTF. The rearrangement links TRBV6-8 to TRBJ1-2, with 8 bases aligning to TRBD1. Germline CDR1 reads MNHGY; CDR2 reads SAAAGT. With V trimmed by 11 bases and J by 5 bases, 7 bases remained unmatched. CDR3 length equals 12 residues.

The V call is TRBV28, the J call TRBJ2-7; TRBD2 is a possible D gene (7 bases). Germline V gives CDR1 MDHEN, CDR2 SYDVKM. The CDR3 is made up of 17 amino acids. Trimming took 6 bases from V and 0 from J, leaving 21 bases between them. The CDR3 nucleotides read TGTGCCAGCAGCTCTGGGGCGGGGGACAATCGCTCCTACGAGCAGTACGTC. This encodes CASSSGAGDNRSYEQYV.

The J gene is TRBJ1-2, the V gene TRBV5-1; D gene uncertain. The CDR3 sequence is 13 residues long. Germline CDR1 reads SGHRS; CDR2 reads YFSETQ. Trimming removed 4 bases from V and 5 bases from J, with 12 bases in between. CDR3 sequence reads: CASSLPGGYGYTF. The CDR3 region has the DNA TGCGCCAGCAGCCTGCCCGGCGGATATGGCTACACCTTC.

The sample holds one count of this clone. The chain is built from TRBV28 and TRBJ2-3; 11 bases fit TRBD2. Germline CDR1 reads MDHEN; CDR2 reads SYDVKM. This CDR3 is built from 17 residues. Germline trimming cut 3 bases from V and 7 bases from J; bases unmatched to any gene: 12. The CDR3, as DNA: TGTGCCAGCAGTTTCGCGCTCGGGCTAGCGGGGGGAAATACGCAGTATTTT. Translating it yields CASSFALGLAGGNTQYF.

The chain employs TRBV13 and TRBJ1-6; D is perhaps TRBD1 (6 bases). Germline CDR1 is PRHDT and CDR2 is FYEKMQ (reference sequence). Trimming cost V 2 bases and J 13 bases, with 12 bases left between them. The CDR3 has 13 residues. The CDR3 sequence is CASSLTGRGPLHF. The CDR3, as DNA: TGTGCCAGCAGCTTAACGGGGAGGGGGCCCCTCCACTTT. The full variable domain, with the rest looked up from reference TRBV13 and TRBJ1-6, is AAGVIQSPRHLIKEKRETATLKCYPIPRHDTVYWYQQGPGQDPQFLISFYEKMQSDKGSIPDRFSAQQFSDYHSELNMSSLELGDSALYFCASSLTGRGPLHFGNGTRLTVT.